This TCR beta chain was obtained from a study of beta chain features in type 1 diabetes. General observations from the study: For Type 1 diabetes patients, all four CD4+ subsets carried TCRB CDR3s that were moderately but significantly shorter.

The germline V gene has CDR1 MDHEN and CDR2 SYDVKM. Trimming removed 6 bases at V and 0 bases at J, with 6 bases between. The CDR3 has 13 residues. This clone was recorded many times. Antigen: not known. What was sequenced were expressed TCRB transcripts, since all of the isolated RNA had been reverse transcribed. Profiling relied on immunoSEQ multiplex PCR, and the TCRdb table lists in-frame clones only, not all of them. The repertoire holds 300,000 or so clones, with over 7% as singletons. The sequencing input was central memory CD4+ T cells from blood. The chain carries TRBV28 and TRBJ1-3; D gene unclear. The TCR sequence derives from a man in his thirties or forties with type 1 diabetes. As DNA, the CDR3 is TGTGCCAGCAGCCCCGGCTCTGGAAACACCATATATTTT. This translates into CASSPGSGNTIYF.